This TCR beta chain was recorded in a study of CD8 T cells in ankylosing spondylitis. Study results and limitations: Clones linked to the disease showed a CD8+ phenotype. They occurred at relatively low frequencies in peripheral blood. Disease-linked clones reportedly showed significant enrichment in matched ankylosing spondylitis synovial fluid. Some of the motif variants had earlier been found in reactive arthritis patients' fluid and blood. A motif of eight highly homologous TCR beta variants was seen as apparently characteristic of ankylosing spondylitis blood.

The V gene lost 5 bases and the J gene lost 5 bases, with 13 bases spanning the gap. From germline, CDR1 is MGHDK and CDR2 SYGVNS. CDR3 length: 13 amino acids. Each TCR beta library was made by quantitative 5'-RACE that incorporated molecular barcodes. TCRdb reprocessed the 5' RACE reads via MiXCR and lists one record per CDR3 protein. Counted here are about 540,000 distinct CDR3 sequences, about 12% occurring once; the ten biggest clones make up 6.5% to 7%. This clonotype was recorded a few times. Its antigen is unidentified. The receptor was derived from a male donor with ankylosing spondylitis. This chain uses TRBV25-1 with TRBJ2-7; no clear D gene. The material sequenced was blood, either unsorted or a sorted T cell fraction (not recorded which). The CDR3 reads CASSTAVWHEQYF. The CDR3 bases are TGTGCCAGCAGTACGGCGGTTTGGCACGAGCAGTACTTC.